These 7 T cell receptor beta chains originate from one sample sequenced in a study of T cell responses to AZD1222 COVID-19 vaccine. Method: immunoSEQ multiplex PCR; TCRdb's copy keeps in-frame clones and lacks some. Here the sample spans around 100,000 clones, roughly 90% being singletons. The input for sequencing was peripheral blood, taken on day 0 of AZD1222 vaccination. The source is an adult in good health.

The V call is TRBV6-5, the J call TRBJ1-4, with TRBD1 identical over 8 bases. Germline V gene sequence: CDR1 MNHEY, CDR2 SVGAGI. The CDR3 is 13 amino acids. V was pared by 9 bases and J by 6 bases, with 6 bases of the junction left unmatched. In DNA, the CDR3 is TGTGCCAGTGTTCCAGGGGGCCATGAAAAACTGTTTTTT. It encodes CASVPGGHEKLFF.

The CDR3 region has the DNA TGTGCCAGCAGCTTAGGGTCACGGGAGACCGGGGAGCTGTTTTTT. It yields the protein CASSLGSRETGELFF. The V gene is TRBV7-7, the J gene TRBJ2-2; tentatively, D is TRBD2 (6 bases). This CDR3 comprises 15 residues. Trimming stripped 1 base from V and 5 bases from J, with 11 bases between. CDR1 and CDR2 (germline): SSHAT, FNYEAQ (reference sequence).

The V and J genes are TRBV12-3 or TRBV12-4 and TRBJ1-6; no reliable D call. This CDR3 has 13 amino acids. Trimming removed 3 bases at V and 10 bases at J, with 10 bases between. As DNA, the CDR3 is TGTGCCAGCAGTTTTAGGGAAGGATCACCCCTCCACTTT. It yields the protein CASSFREGSPLHF.

V is TRBV7-2 and J is TRBJ2-7, with 8 bases aligning to TRBD2. Germline loops: CDR1 SGHTA, CDR2 FQGNSA. The CDR3 is made up of 14 amino acids. The V gene end was trimmed by 8 bases and the J gene end by 2 bases; junction bases not matched to a gene: 8. The CDR3 here is CASAGLVAPYEQYF. The DNA of the CDR3 is TGTGCCAGCGCGGGACTAGTTGCTCCCTACGAGCAGTACTTC.

The V gene is TRBV18, the J gene TRBJ2-5; 8 nucleotides match TRBD2. The V gene end was trimmed by 3 bases and the J gene end by 1 base; junction bases not matched to a gene: 7. The germline V gene encodes CDR1 KGHSH and CDR2 LQKENI. CDR3 size: 16 residues. CDR3 bases: TGTGCCAGCTCACCGTACGGGGGGGCCTCCCAAGAGACCCAGTACTTC. This translates into CASSPYGGASQETQYF.

The rearrangement uses TRBV27 and TRBJ1-1; D not resolved. Germline CDR1 is MNHEY and CDR2 is SMNVEV (reference sequence). The length of the CDR3 is 14 residues. Trimming shortened V by 4 bases and J by 4 bases, and 13 bases separated the two germline ends. Here the CDR3 DNA reads TGTGCCAGCAGTTCTAAACCCCGGGGCACTGAAGCTTTCTTT. Translation gives CASSSKPRGTEAFF.

This clone came up once. V usage is TRBV5-6 and J usage is TRBJ1-2; the D gene is possibly TRBD1 (5 bases). Germline V CDR1 and CDR2: SGHDT, YYEEEE. V was clipped by 2 bases and J by 4 bases, with 15 bases between them. The CDR3 sequence is 15 residues long. The CDR3 spells CASSFTLDSFYGYTF. DNA for the CDR3: TGTGCCAGCAGCTTTACTCTCGACAGCTTCTATGGCTACACCTTC.